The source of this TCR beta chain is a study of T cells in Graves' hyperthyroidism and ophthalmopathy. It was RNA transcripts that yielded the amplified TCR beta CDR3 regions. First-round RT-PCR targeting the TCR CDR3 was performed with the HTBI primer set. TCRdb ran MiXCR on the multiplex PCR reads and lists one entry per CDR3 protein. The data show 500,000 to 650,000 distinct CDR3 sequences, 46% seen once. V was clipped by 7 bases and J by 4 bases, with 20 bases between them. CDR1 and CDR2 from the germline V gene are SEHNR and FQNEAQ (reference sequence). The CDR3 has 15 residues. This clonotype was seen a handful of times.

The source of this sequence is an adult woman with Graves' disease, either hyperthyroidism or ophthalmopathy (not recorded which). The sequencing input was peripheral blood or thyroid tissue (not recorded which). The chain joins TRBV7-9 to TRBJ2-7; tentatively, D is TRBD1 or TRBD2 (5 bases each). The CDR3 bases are TGTGCCAGCACCCCTACTCCTCTCGGGGCGTACGAGCAGTACTTC. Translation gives CASTPTPLGAYEQYF. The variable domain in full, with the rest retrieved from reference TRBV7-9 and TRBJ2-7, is DTGVSQNPRHKITKRGQNVTFRCDPISEHNRLYWYRQTLGQGPEFLTYFQNEAQLEKSRLLSDRFSAERPKGSFSTLEIQRTEQGDSAMYLCASTPTPLGAYEQYFGPGTRLTVT.